These 15 T cell receptor beta chains were all obtained from the same sample, sequenced in a study of PD-1 blockade in classical Hodgkin lymphoma. Time point meaning: cycle 4 day 1 (C4D1), after 6 weeks of nivolumab. Autologous stem cell transplantation was followed by relapse in every patient, and brentuximab vedotin exposure varied. The table came from immunoSEQ multiplex PCR; TCRdb's copy has only in-frame clones and leaves some out. The profile shows 20,000 or so clones, roughly 90% of them singletons. The sample in question was peripheral blood mononuclear cells (PBMCs), obtained before the fourth cycle of nivolumab. These receptors all come from a human donor with classical Hodgkin lymphoma.

The gene calls are TRBV5-6 and TRBJ1-2; D is unclear. Germline V gene sequence: CDR1 SGHDT, CDR2 YYEEEE. The ends were cut back, 2 bases at V and 4 bases at J, with 12 bases in the middle. The CDR3 sequence is 14 residues long. CDR3 bases: TGTGCCAGCAGCTTTGCCGGGGTGGGCTATGGCTACACCTTC. As protein: CASSFAGVGYGYTF.

J is TRBJ1-5 and V is TRBV19, with TRBD1 matching over 7 bases. J gave up 4 bases and V 3 bases, and 9 bases lay outside the gene matches. This CDR3 is built from 16 residues. Germline V gene sequence: CDR1 LNHDA, CDR2 SQIVND (reference sequence). The CDR3 DNA sequence: TGTGCCAGTAGTATGCCCCGAGGGGGCGGTAATCAGCCCCAGCATTTT. Its translation: CASSMPRGGGNQPQHF.

This clone was recorded once. This chain uses TRBV10-3 with TRBJ2-5, with D perhaps given as TRBD1 or TRBD2 (5 bases each). Germline loops: CDR1 ENHRY, CDR2 SYGVKD. The CDR3 sequence is 17 residues long. The V end lost 6 bases, the J end lost 1 base, and 21 bases lay between the germline ends. CDR3 DNA sequence: TGTGCCATCAGCAGACGCCCAGGGACGGGAATCCAAGAGACCCAGTACTTC. This translates into CAISRRPGTGIQETQYF.

J is TRBJ2-2 and V is TRBV5-1, with 9 nucleotides matching TRBD2. CDR1 and CDR2 (germline): SGHRS, YFSETQ. Unmatched junction bases numbered 7, after V lost 0 bases and J lost 4 bases. The CDR3 is 17 amino acids. The CDR3 nucleotides read TGCGCCAGCAGCTTGGTGGTGGCGGGAGGGACCACCGGGGAGCTGTTTTTT. It encodes CASSLVVAGGTTGELFF.

This clone is a singleton in its sample. The chain uses TRBV29-1 and TRBJ1-1; D remains ambiguous. The germline V gene has CDR1 SQVTM and CDR2 ANQGSEA. The germline V and J ends were trimmed by 5 bases and 0 bases, with 7 bases remaining between them. The length of the CDR3 is 12 residues. CDR3 region: CSVWAVNTEAFF. The CDR3 region has the DNA TGCAGCGTTTGGGCAGTGAACACTGAAGCTTTCTTT.

This chain joins TRBV25-1 and TRBJ2-4, with 7 positions matching TRBD2. The junction had 14 bases not matched to a gene; V was cut back by 3 bases and J by 6 bases. The CDR3 runs to 17 residues. Germline V CDR1 and CDR2: MGHDK, SYGVNS. CDR3 sequence (DNA): TGTGCCAGCAGTGACCCTCGGGGGGACGGGATGAGAAACATTCAGTACTTC. Its translation is CASSDPRGDGMRNIQYF.

V usage is TRBV7-9 and J usage is TRBJ2-1; 14 nucleotides align to TRBD2. This CDR3 has 17 amino acids. Germline V CDR1 and CDR2: SEHNR, FQNEAQ (reference sequence). V shed 2 bases, J shed 6 bases, and the junction held 6 bases outside the gene matches. CDR3 DNA sequence: TGTGCCAGCAGCTTACGACCGGGACTAGCGGGAGTCAATGAGCAGTTCTTC. Residues: CASSLRPGLAGVNEQFF.

CDR3 in amino acids: CASSERGWEPQHF. CDR3 in DNA: TGTGCCAGCAGTGAGAGGGGCTGGGAGCCCCAGCATTTT. The rearrangement links TRBV6-1 to TRBJ1-5, with D perhaps TRBD1 (5 bases). V was shortened by 3 bases and J by 8 bases, with 11 bases between the two germline ends. This CDR3 is built from 13 residues. Germline loops: CDR1 MNHNS, CDR2 SASEGT.

The chain carries TRBV11-2 and TRBJ1-1; TRBD1 matches at 7 bases. The V gene end was trimmed by 3 bases and the J gene end by 6 bases; junction bases not matched to a gene: 4. The CDR3 loop spans 13 amino acids. Germline V gene data show CDR1 as SGHAT and CDR2 as FQNNGV. CDR3 in amino acids: CASSFNRGSEAFF. In DNA, the CDR3 is TGTGCCAGCAGCTTCAACAGGGGCTCTGAAGCTTTCTTT.

This clone was counted only a few times. The rearrangement joins TRBV6-1 to TRBJ2-3; D is possibly TRBD2 (7 bases). V dropped 1 base and J dropped 10 bases, with 21 bases sitting between them. The CDR3 has 16 amino acids. Looked up from germline, CDR1 is MNHNS and CDR2 is SASEGT. CDR3 in DNA: TGTGCCAGCAGTGAAGATTCAGGACGGGGGGCCCTCCCGCAGTATTTT. It encodes CASSEDSGRGALPQYF.

The CDR3 here is CASSQEEQPYNEQFF. The CDR3 nucleotides read TGTGCCAGTAGTCAGGAGGAACAGCCCTACAATGAGCAGTTCTTC. J is TRBJ2-1 and V is TRBV19; perhaps TRBD2 as D (5 bases). The V gene lost 5 bases and the J gene lost 2 bases, with 13 bases spanning the gap. This CDR3 is 15 amino acids long. CDR1 is LNHDA and CDR2 is SQIVND in the germline V gene (reference sequence).

The rearrangement links TRBV7-9 to TRBJ2-7; no clear D gene. The V gene's germline CDR1 is SEHNR and CDR2 FQNEAQ (reference sequence). CDR3 length: 13 residues. Trimming shortened V by 4 bases and J by 7 bases, and 14 bases separated the two germline ends. The CDR3 region is CASSYGISREQYF. CDR3 sequence (DNA): TGTGCCAGCAGCTATGGGATATCTCGGGAGCAGTACTTC.

This clone was detected once. The rearrangement uses TRBV7-6 and TRBJ2-7; 7 bases align to TRBD1. J was trimmed by 4 bases and V by 5 bases; bases with no gene match: 11. This CDR3 is 15 amino acids long. CDR1 SGHVS and CDR2 FNYEAQ come from the germline V gene. In nucleotides, the CDR3 is TGTGCCAGCAGCCCCACAGGGGCTGGGAGTTACGAGCAGTACTTC. Amino acids: CASSPTGAGSYEQYF. The full variable domain, with the rest looked up from reference TRBV7-6 and TRBJ2-7, is GAGVSQSPRYKVTKRGQDVALRCDPISGHVSLYWYRQALGQGPEFLTYFNYEAQQDKSGLPNDRFSAERPEGSISTLTIQRTEQRDSAMYRCASSPTGAGSYEQYFGPGTRLTVT.

The rearrangement links TRBV2 to TRBJ2-1; 14 nucleotides line up with TRBD2. V gave up 7 bases and J gave up 8 bases; unmatched junction bases: 16. Germline values: CDR1 SNHLY, CDR2 FYNNEI. This CDR3 comprises 18 residues. This CDR3 is CASTGGSGTSGSMYEQFF. Here the CDR3 DNA reads TGTGCCAGCACCGGAGGTTCCGGGACTAGCGGGAGTATGTATGAGCAGTTCTTC. Using reference TRBV2 and TRBJ2-1 for the parts outside the CDR3, the full variable domain is EPEVTQTPSHQVTQMGQEVILRCVPISNHLYFYWYRQILGQKVEFLVSFYNNEISEKSEIFDDQFSVERPDGSNFTLKIRSTKLEDSAMYFCASTGGSGTSGSMYEQFFGPGTRLTVL.

The CDR3 DNA is TGTGCCAGCAGCTCGTGGGGGGGAAAGACCCAGTACTTC. Translation: CASSSWGGKTQYF. The V gene is TRBV6-5, the J gene TRBJ2-5; 7 bases are a match to TRBD2. J gave up 6 bases and V 6 bases, and 7 bases lay outside the gene matches. Germline-derived CDR1 and CDR2 are MNHEY and SVGAGI. The CDR3 length is 13 residues.